The 16 T cell receptor beta chains below come from one sample, sequenced in a study of T cell responses to AZD1222 COVID-19 vaccine. The method was immunoSEQ multiplex PCR; TCRdb's version includes in-frame clones alone and lacks a portion of them. This table holds roughly 70,000 clones, approximately 90% found once. The source material was peripheral blood, sampled 28 days after the second dose of the MenACWY control vaccine. These receptors originate from an adult who received the MenACWY meningococcal vaccine as a control.

The chain has TRBV27 and TRBJ1-4; the match to TRBD1 covers 8 bases. The germline gives CDR1 MNHEY, CDR2 SMNVEV (reference sequence). Trimming cost V 3 bases and J 10 bases; bases outside gene matches: 7. This CDR3 has 14 residues. The CDR3 spells CASSLWQGAGKLFF. The CDR3 DNA reads TGTGCCAGCAGTTTGTGGCAGGGGGCTGGAAAACTGTTTTTT.

The V and J genes are TRBV13 and TRBJ1-2, with unresolved D. Germline CDR1 PRHDT, CDR2 FYEKMQ (reference sequence). This CDR3 is 15 amino acids long. V dropped 4 bases and J dropped 9 bases, with 21 bases sitting between them. For the CDR3, the DNA is TGTGCCAGCAGCTCCCGGACGGGATTCCCCCCAAGCTACACCTTC. This gives the protein CASSSRTGFPPSYTF.

This chain uses TRBV20-1 with TRBJ2-1; D is unclear. The V gene lost 3 bases and the J gene lost 7 bases, with 22 bases spanning the gap. Looked up from germline, CDR1 is DFQATT and CDR2 is SNEGSKA (reference sequence). This CDR3 region has 16 residues. The CDR3 DNA is TGCAGTGCTAGTCCGGTAGAGCAGACCCTCGAGAATGAGCAGTTCTTC. Translated: CSASPVEQTLENEQFF.

The J gene is TRBJ2-1, the V gene TRBV24-1; no firm D call. The V gene's germline CDR1 is KGHDR and CDR2 SFDVKD. With 3 bases removed from V and 10 bases from J, the gap between germline ends came to 6 bases. The CDR3 runs to 11 residues. This chain's CDR3 is CATSDKGEQFF. The DNA of the CDR3 is TGTGCCACCAGTGATAAGGGAGAGCAGTTCTTC.

V is TRBV12-5 and J is TRBJ1-2; D is ambiguous. The CDR3 has 12 amino acids. Looked up from germline, CDR1 is LGHNT and CDR2 is FRNRAP. The V end lost 6 bases, the J end lost 4 bases, and 9 bases lay between the germline ends. The CDR3 DNA sequence: TGTGCTAGTGGATACTCAGGCTATGGCTACACCTTC. It translates to CASGYSGYGYTF.

V is TRBV29-1 and J is TRBJ1-4, with D uncertain. V lost 0 bases and J 8 bases, leaving 16 bases between the germline ends. Germline-derived CDR1 and CDR2 are SQVTM and ANQGSEA. The length of the CDR3 is 15 residues. The CDR3 reads CSVEDPKYGSEKLFF. The CDR3 DNA is TGCAGCGTTGAAGACCCGAAGTACGGCTCGGAAAAACTGTTTTTT.

The chain employs TRBV7-9 and TRBJ1-2; 10 bases are a match to TRBD1. This CDR3 region has 17 residues. From germline, CDR1 is SEHNR and CDR2 FQNEAQ (reference sequence). The J segment lost 4 bases and the V segment lost 6 bases, leaving 14 bases of the junction unmatched. The CDR3 coding sequence is TGTGCCAGCAGTCCTACCGGGACAGGGGTCCAAAGCTATGGCTACACCTTC. Amino acids: CASSPTGTGVQSYGYTF.

The gene calls are TRBV19 and TRBJ1-4; TRBD1 matches at 7 bases. The CDR3 spans 13 residues. Per germline, CDR1 LNHDA and CDR2 SQIVND (reference sequence). V lost 6 bases to trimming and J lost 8 bases; unmatched junction nucleotides: 6. CDR3 amino acids: CASRGQLGEKLFF. The DNA of the CDR3 is TGTGCCAGTAGGGGACAGTTAGGGGAAAAACTGTTTTTT.

The rearrangement uses TRBV3-1 (or the pseudogene TRBV3-2) and TRBJ1-4; no clear D. Germline CDR1 is LGHDT and CDR2 is YNNKEL (reference sequence). The CDR3 spans 12 residues. Between the trimmed V and J ends, which lost 0 bases and 8 bases, there was a span of 4 bases. The CDR3 sequence is CASSQDREKLFF. Here the CDR3 DNA reads TGTGCCAGCAGCCAAGATCGGGAAAAACTGTTTTTT.

V is TRBV7-3 and J is TRBJ1-1, with no clear D. V lost 5 bases to trimming and J lost 1 base, with 17 bases between them. Germline CDR1 SGHTA, CDR2 FQGTGA. The CDR3 runs to 16 residues. The CDR3 DNA sequence: TGTGCCAGCAGCGGTTATTTGACATCTGAGAACACTGAAGCTTTCTTT. Encoded protein: CASSGYLTSENTEAFF.

The chain is built from TRBV27 and TRBJ1-6, with a possible D match to TRBD1 (5 bases). CDR1 is MNHEY, CDR2 SMNVEV, per germline (reference sequence). The CDR3 covers 14 residues. Deletions cut 7 bases from V and 8 bases from J, with 15 bases between. The CDR3 DNA sequence: TGTGCCAGCACCTCAACAGTGGGGGATTCACCCCTCCACTTT. Protein sequence: CASTSTVGDSPLHF.

This chain joins TRBV28 and TRBJ2-7, with D perhaps TRBD1 (5 bases). The germline V gene has CDR1 MDHEN and CDR2 SYDVKM. The V end was cut by 1 base, the J end by 2 bases, with 12 bases between. There are 15 residues in the CDR3. Written as DNA, the CDR3 is TGTGCCAGCAGTTTATCTCCAGGGCACCCCTACGAGCAGTACTTC. Amino acids: CASSLSPGHPYEQYF.

V and J are TRBV10-1 and TRBJ2-3, with D hard to call. The CDR3 covers 14 residues. CDR1 is WNHNN, CDR2 SYGVQD, per germline (reference sequence). Deletions cut 4 bases from V and 0 bases from J, with 8 bases between. The CDR3 DNA reads as TGCGCCAGCAGTGCCAGGAAAAGCACAGATACGCAGTATTTT. This translates into CASSARKSTDTQYF.

This chain joins TRBV15 and TRBJ2-1, with TRBD2 matching over 11 bases. CDR1 is LNHNV, CDR2 YYDKDF, per germline (reference sequence). The ends lost 0 bases at V and 8 bases at J; junction bases unmatched: 18. The CDR3 totals 20 residues. The CDR3 here is CATSRDQWGREGTSGHEQFF. DNA for the CDR3: TGTGCCACCAGCAGAGATCAATGGGGGCGCGAGGGGACTAGCGGCCATGAGCAGTTCTTC.

A single count supports this clone. The chain carries TRBV5-1 and TRBJ2-5, with 11 positions matching TRBD2. Looked up from germline, CDR1 is SGHRS and CDR2 is YFSETQ. The CDR3 runs 16 residues. J lost 5 bases, V lost 2 bases, and 8 bases had no gene match. The CDR3 nucleotides read TGCGCCAGCAGCTTTGGACTAGCGGGTCCGGGGGAGACCCAGTACTTC. Encoded protein: CASSFGLAGPGETQYF.

The chain employs TRBV27 and TRBJ1-1; D gene ambiguous. The CDR3 runs 15 residues. Trimming cost V 6 bases and J 4 bases, with 18 bases left between them. CDR1 and CDR2 (germline): MNHEY, SMNVEV (reference sequence). CDR3 protein: CASRTTVEGFTEAFF. The DNA for the CDR3 is TGTGCCAGCAGGACCACGGTGGAGGGATTCACTGAAGCTTTCTTT.